The rows below give T cell receptor beta chains drawn from one sample of a study of blood T cell repertoires in COVID-19. Sequenced by immunoSEQ multiplex PCR; TCRdb stores in-frame clones only, minus some. The sample includes about 300,000 clones, 84% of them seen just once. Sequencing was carried out using peripheral blood. The source is a human donor with COVID-19, enrolled during active disease. The donor label of this sample is uncertain. Each CDR3 is given with its conserved first and last residue. D genes are given only for firm matches. Clone size is not always given. Where it is, it says once, few, many or a class for expanded clones.

D gene: -
V gene: TRBV7-2
J gene: TRBJ1-1
clone size: -
CDR3 DNA: TGTGCCAGCAGCTTAATTCGGGGGGGCACTGAAGCTTTCTTT
CDR3 protein: CASSLIRGGTEAFF

D gene: -
V gene: TRBV2
J gene: TRBJ2-5
clone size: -
CDR3 DNA: TGTGCCAGCAGTGAACGCGATTGGTACCAAGAGACCCAGTACTTC
CDR3 protein: CASSERDWYQETQYF

D gene: TRBD2
V gene: TRBV6-5
J gene: TRBJ2-5
clone size: -
CDR3 DNA: TGTGCCAGCGGACTAGCGGGAGCGGTCCAGACCCAGTACTTC
CDR3 protein: CASGLAGAVQTQYF

D gene: -
V gene: TRBV3-1/TRBV3-2
J gene: TRBJ1-5
clone size: -
CDR3 DNA: TGTGCCAGCAGCCAAGATTTAACCCCCGGTCAGCCCCAGCATTTT
CDR3 protein: CASSQDLTPGQPQHF

D gene: TRBD1
V gene: TRBV19
J gene: TRBJ1-5
clone size: -
CDR3 DNA: TGTGCCAGTACAGACAACAGGGGGTCCATTACTTCCAGCAATCAGCCCCAGCATTTT
CDR3 protein: CASTDNRGSITSSNQPQHF

D gene: TRBD1
V gene: TRBV2
J gene: TRBJ2-2
clone size: -
CDR3 DNA: TGTGCCAGCAGGTCCGGGACAGAGGTCACCGGGGAGCTGTTTTTT
CDR3 protein: CASRSGTEVTGELFF

D gene: TRBD2
V gene: TRBV5-8
J gene: TRBJ2-7
clone size: few
CDR3 DNA: TGTGCCAGCGGAGTCCGCGGGGGCTCCTACGAGCAGTACTTC
CDR3 protein: CASGVRGGSYEQYF

D gene: -
V gene: TRBV6-5
J gene: TRBJ2-7
clone size: -
CDR3 DNA: TGTGCCAGCACCCAGGATTACTCCGAGCAGTACTTC
CDR3 protein: CASTQDYSEQYF

D gene: TRBD2
V gene: TRBV11-1
J gene: TRBJ2-1
clone size: -
CDR3 DNA: TGTGCCAGCAGCTTAGGGACTAGCGTCGTCAATGAGCAGTTCTTC
CDR3 protein: CASSLGTSVVNEQFF

D gene: TRBD2
V gene: TRBV2
J gene: TRBJ2-1
clone size: -
CDR3 DNA: TGTGCCAGCGGGAGGGACTCCTACAATGAGCAGTTCTTC
CDR3 protein: CASGRDSYNEQFF

D gene: -
V gene: TRBV23-1
J gene: TRBJ2-7
clone size: -
CDR3 DNA: TGCGCCAGCAGTCAACCACGAGGAGCGATGCTCCGACCCTACGAGCAGTACTTC
CDR3 protein: CASSQPRGAMLRPYEQYF

D gene: TRBD2
V gene: TRBV11-2
J gene: TRBJ2-5
clone size: -
CDR3 DNA: TGTGCCAGCAGCCGGGCCACTAGCGGGCACCAAGAGACCCAGTACTTC
CDR3 protein: CASSRATSGHQETQYF

D gene: -
V gene: TRBV7-6
J gene: TRBJ2-5
clone size: -
CDR3 DNA: TGTGCCAGCAGCTTCCCAGGGGTGGAGACCCAGTACTTC
CDR3 protein: CASSFPGVETQYF

D gene: TRBD1
V gene: TRBV12-3/TRBV12-4
J gene: TRBJ2-7
clone size: -
CDR3 DNA: TGTGCCAGCAGCTTGGGACAGGGCGAGCAGTACTTC
CDR3 protein: CASSLGQGEQYF

D gene: TRBD2
V gene: TRBV10-2
J gene: TRBJ2-3
clone size: once
CDR3 DNA: TGCGCCAGCAGCACCGGGACTAGCGGGAGCGGAGATACGCAGTATTTT
CDR3 protein: CASSTGTSGSGDTQYF

D gene: TRBD2
V gene: TRBV19
J gene: TRBJ2-7
clone size: -
CDR3 DNA: TGTGCCAGTAGTATAGGGGGCCAACTAGCGGGAGCCAAGCAGTACTTC
CDR3 protein: CASSIGGQLAGAKQYF

D gene: -
V gene: TRBV3-1/TRBV3-2
J gene: TRBJ2-2
clone size: -
CDR3 DNA: TGTGCCAGCAAGTATTCAAGCTACCTGAACACCGGGGAGCTGTTTTTT
CDR3 protein: CASKYSSYLNTGELFF

D gene: TRBD2
V gene: TRBV7-2
J gene: TRBJ2-6
clone size: -
CDR3 DNA: TGTGCCAGCAGCTTAGCCGACTCCAGGGAGGGCCCCAAATCTGGGGCCAACGTCCTGACTTTC
CDR3 protein: CASSLADSREGPKSGANVLTF

D gene: TRBD1
V gene: TRBV11-3
J gene: TRBJ2-7
clone size: -
CDR3 DNA: TGTGCCAGCAGCCACGGGGACAGAACCTACGAGCAGTACTTC
CDR3 protein: CASSHGDRTYEQYF

D gene: -
V gene: TRBV19
J gene: TRBJ2-1
clone size: -
CDR3 DNA: TGTGCCAGCACACTCCAGGTGAAAGGTTACAATGAGCAGTTCTTC
CDR3 protein: CASTLQVKGYNEQFF

D gene: -
V gene: TRBV7-9
J gene: TRBJ1-1
clone size: -
CDR3 DNA: TGTGCCAGCAGCTTGCCGGGACAAATGAACACTGAAGCTTTCTTT
CDR3 protein: CASSLPGQMNTEAFF

D gene: TRBD2
V gene: TRBV28
J gene: TRBJ2-1
clone size: -
CDR3 DNA: TGTGCCAGCATTACTAGCGGGACCTACAATGAGCAGTTCTTC
CDR3 protein: CASITSGTYNEQFF

D gene: -
V gene: TRBV7-3
J gene: TRBJ1-4
clone size: once
CDR3 DNA: TGTGCCAGCAGCTTAACGTCCGGGACTAATGAAAAACTGTTTTTT
CDR3 protein: CASSLTSGTNEKLFF

D gene: TRBD2
V gene: TRBV11-3
J gene: TRBJ2-2
clone size: -
CDR3 DNA: TGTGCCAGCAGCTTAGGTCTTAGCGGGCCTAACACCGGGGAGCTGTTTTTT
CDR3 protein: CASSLGLSGPNTGELFF

D gene: TRBD1
V gene: TRBV11-2
J gene: TRBJ2-3
clone size: -
CDR3 DNA: TGTGCCAGCAGCTCAACAGGGGCCGCTAGCACAGATACGCAGTATTTT
CDR3 protein: CASSSTGAASTDTQYF

D gene: TRBD2
V gene: TRBV18
J gene: TRBJ2-1
clone size: few
CDR3 DNA: TGTGCCAGCTCACCCGAAGCTAGCGGGATACCGGGGCAGTTCTTC
CDR3 protein: CASSPEASGIPGQFF

D gene: -
V gene: TRBV7-2
J gene: TRBJ2-7
clone size: -
CDR3 DNA: TGTGCCAGCAGCTTCCACCTAGGAAAGTACGAGCAGTACTTC
CDR3 protein: CASSFHLGKYEQYF

D gene: TRBD1
V gene: TRBV6-2/TRBV6-3
J gene: TRBJ1-1
clone size: -
CDR3 DNA: TGTGCCAGCAGTTACAGACAGGGGGGAGCTTTCTTT
CDR3 protein: CASSYRQGGAFF

D gene: TRBD1
V gene: TRBV27
J gene: TRBJ2-2
clone size: once
CDR3 DNA: TGTGCCAGCAGTTTAGGGACAGGGGTCCGCGGGAGGGAGCTGTTTTTT
CDR3 protein: CASSLGTGVRGRELFF

D gene: -
V gene: TRBV11-2
J gene: TRBJ1-3
clone size: -
CDR3 DNA: TGTGCCAGCAGCTTAGACAGGGCTGGAAACACCATATATTTT
CDR3 protein: CASSLDRAGNTIYF

D gene: -
V gene: TRBV30
J gene: TRBJ1-1
clone size: -
CDR3 DNA: TGTGCCTGGAGGGCACGGGGGGTAGCGATTGAAGCTTTCTTT
CDR3 protein: CAWRARGVAIEAFF

D gene: TRBD2
V gene: TRBV5-4
J gene: TRBJ2-1
clone size: once
CDR3 DNA: TGTGCCAGCAGCCTGCCGTGGACTAGCGGGAGCAATGAGCAGTTCTTC
CDR3 protein: CASSLPWTSGSNEQFF

D gene: -
V gene: TRBV12-5
J gene: TRBJ2-2
clone size: -
CDR3 DNA: TGTGCTAGTGGTTTGGGTACAGGTACACCCTTTTCGGGTTCGAACACCGGGGAGCTGTTTTTT
CDR3 protein: CASGLGTGTPFSGSNTGELFF

D gene: -
V gene: TRBV3-1/TRBV3-2
J gene: TRBJ1-2
clone size: -
CDR3 DNA: TGTGCCACCTCGAACGGACTGGGCTATGGCTACACCTTC
CDR3 protein: CATSNGLGYGYTF

D gene: -
V gene: TRBV7-6
J gene: TRBJ1-1
clone size: -
CDR3 DNA: TGTGCCAGCAGCTCACCGCTTCCAGGACACGATGAAGCTTTCTTT
CDR3 protein: CASSSPLPGHDEAFF

D gene: TRBD1
V gene: TRBV6-5
J gene: TRBJ2-4
clone size: -
CDR3 DNA: TGTGCCAGCAGGTACACAGGGGTGGCCAAAAACATTCAGTACTTC
CDR3 protein: CASRYTGVAKNIQYF